A selection of T cell receptor beta chains follows, all from one sample in a study of blood T cell repertoires in COVID-19. The method was immunoSEQ multiplex PCR; TCRdb's version includes in-frame clones alone and lacks a portion of them. This table has approximately 110,000 clones, around 91% appearing once. The sequencing input was peripheral blood. These receptors were collected from an elderly woman with acute or convalescent COVID-19. The CDR3 runs from the conserved cysteine through the conserved F or W. A D gene is named only where the DNA matches it firmly. A clone size is listed for some rows: how often the clone was seen (once, few, many), or a class if it is expanded.

d_call clone_size j_call v_call cdr3_nt cdr3_aa
NA NA TRBJ2-7 TRBV28 TGTGCCAGCAGGCTTCCGGGTCCCTACGAGCAGTACTTC CASRLPGPYEQYF
TRBD2 NA TRBJ2-5 TRBV3-1/TRBV3-2 TGTGCCAGCAGAGCTACCGGGGGGTCGGGGGAGACCCAGTACTTC CASRATGGSGETQYF
NA NA TRBJ2-2 TRBV19 TGTGCCAGTAGTAGCGGACTTAACACCGGGGAGCTGTTTTTT CASSSGLNTGELFF
NA once TRBJ2-1 TRBV7-2 TGTGCCAGCAGCTTATTACGAAGCATCAATGAGCAGTTCTTC CASSLLRSINEQFF
NA NA TRBJ1-5 TRBV7-8 TGTGCCAGCAGCTTAGGTGGGGGCGTGGGGCAGCCCCAGCATTTT CASSLGGGVGQPQHF
NA NA TRBJ1-5 TRBV18 TGTGCCAGCTCACCAATAAGGGTAACAGGGAAAGGTCAGCCCCAGCATTTT CASSPIRVTGKGQPQHF
NA NA TRBJ1-4 TRBV30 TGTGCCTGGAGTGTAAAGGGGCGCTTCGGTGAAAAACTGTTTTTT CAWSVKGRFGEKLFF
NA once TRBJ2-2 TRBV4-3 TGCGCCAGCAGCCAAGTAAGTATCAGTGCGAACACCGGGGAGCTGTTTTTT CASSQVSISANTGELFF
NA NA TRBJ2-2 TRBV5-5 TGTGCCAGCAGCTTCCCCAAGGAACAGATGAACACCGGGGAGCTGTTTTTT CASSFPKEQMNTGELFF
NA NA TRBJ1-1 TRBV3-1/TRBV3-2 TGTGCCAGCAGTCAGGCGGGGGTCGGCACTGAAGCTTTCTTT CASSQAGVGTEAFF
NA NA TRBJ2-2 TRBV30 TGTGCCTGGAGCCCCCAGGGGACCGGGGAGCTGTTTTTT CAWSPQGTGELFF
TRBD1 NA TRBJ1-6 TRBV15 TGTGCCACCAGCTATACCAGGGGGCCTCTTTCTAGGAATTCACCCCTCCACTTT CATSYTRGPLSRNSPLHF
NA NA TRBJ1-1 TRBV27 TGTGCCAGCAGCCATAACACTGAAGCTTTCTTT CASSHNTEAFF
NA NA TRBJ1-2 TRBV7-8 TGTGCCAGCAGCTTAGACGGCCAGGGGCATGGCTACACCTTC CASSLDGQGHGYTF
TRBD1 NA TRBJ1-6 TRBV19 TGTGCCAGTGCTGACAGGGGAAATAATTCACCCCTCCACTTT CASADRGNNSPLHF
TRBD1 NA TRBJ1-5 TRBV5-1 TGCGCCAGCAGCCCTGGGACAGGGAATCAGCCCCAGCATTTT CASSPGTGNQPQHF
TRBD1 NA TRBJ1-2 TRBV5-1 TGCGCCAGCAGCCCGCGGACAGGGGAGGGCGGCTACACCTTC CASSPRTGEGGYTF
NA NA TRBJ2-2 TRBV5-1 TGCGCCAGCAGCTTGGACAGGGCTGGCGCCGGGGAGCTGTTTTTT CASSLDRAGAGELFF
NA NA TRBJ1-5 TRBV30 TGTGCCTGGAGTGTACAGGCAAATCAGCCCCAGCATTTT CAWSVQANQPQHF
TRBD1 few TRBJ2-1 TRBV5-1 TGCGCCAGCAGCTTGGGGGACAGGGGGTACAATGAGCAGTTCTTC CASSLGDRGYNEQFF
TRBD2 NA TRBJ2-1 TRBV5-1 TGCGCCAGCAGCATAGCGGGGGGCACATACAATGAGCAGTTCTTC CASSIAGGTYNEQFF
TRBD1 NA TRBJ2-4 TRBV18 TGTGCCAGCTCGCAGACCCGGACAGGGGAAAACATTCAGTACTTC CASSQTRTGENIQYF
NA NA TRBJ1-4 TRBV27 TGTGCCAGCAGTAAAATGCAGGGTGTGACTAATGAAAAACTGTTTTTT CASSKMQGVTNEKLFF
NA NA TRBJ2-3 TRBV29-1 TGCAGCGTTGCGGGGCAGGGGAACACAGATACGCAGTATTTT CSVAGQGNTDTQYF
TRBD1 NA TRBJ1-1 TRBV7-2 TGTGCCAGCAGCACACAGGGGGCGGGCACTGAAGCTTTCTTT CASSTQGAGTEAFF
NA NA TRBJ2-5 TRBV15 TGTGCCACCAGCAGGAGTGCCTCGGCGGGGCGAGAGACCCAGTACTTC CATSRSASAGRETQYF